This is a list of T cell receptor beta chains from one sample in a study of OX40 agonist ivuxolimab in advanced cancers. Sequencing was performed with immunoSEQ multiplex PCR; in TCRdb, only in-frame clones are kept and a portion is missing. The sample lists approximately 82,000 clones; roughly 84% were seen once. Specimen: CD4+ or CD8+ T cells sorted from blood, collected in a trial of the OX40 agonist ivuxolimab. Receptors were obtained from an adult with an advanced solid tumor such as melanoma, head and neck, liver or kidney cancer. Each CDR3 is given without its conserved first and last residue. Fields, in order: D gene, V gene, J gene, CDR3 length, clone size, CDR3 protein. D genes are given only for firm matches. Size values are once, few and many counts, or a class for expanded clones, and some rows have none.

TRBD1	TRBV6-1	TRBJ1-1	11	.	ASTRQGNTEAF
.	TRBV2	TRBJ2-5	11	.	ASSTTRGETQY
TRBD2	TRBV19	.	11	.	ASSRSGRYEQY
.	TRBV20-1	TRBJ2-7	9	.	SATSGRRQY
TRBD2	TRBV5-1	TRBJ2-3	12	once	ASTGGAGADTQY
.	TRBV7-9	TRBJ2-3	14	.	ASSLVSGTSTDTQY
.	TRBV29-1	TRBJ1-2	10	.	SVEEGVDGYT
.	TRBV7-9	TRBJ2-3	13	.	ASSSTYSSTDTQY
.	TRBV6-5	TRBJ1-1	13	.	ASSYTRRGGTEAF
TRBD2	TRBV7-9	TRBJ2-1	15	.	ASSLLSAGAGYNEQF
.	TRBV4-3	TRBJ2-3	11	once	ASSQDQEDTQY
.	TRBV7-2	TRBJ1-1	12	.	ASSPDGGSAEAF
.	TRBV20-1	TRBJ1-2	8	.	STTNYGYT
.	TRBV27	TRBJ1-1	12	.	ASRPSDTSLRAF
.	TRBV7-2	TRBJ2-4	10	few	ASSWPGNIQY